This T cell receptor delta chain is drawn from a study of Vδ1+ human thymocytes (dated by TCRdb to 2017 to 2018). Study-wide context: The study characterised mRNA-level TRG and TRD CDR3 repertoires of highly purified Vdelta1+ thymocytes from young children as a data resource. Earlier work had validated the multiplex-based CDR3 amplicon strategy against 5'RACE-based methods for generating CDR3 amplicons. On the study overall, not on this receptor specifically: In contrast to oligoclonal peripheral blood repertoires, thymic TRG and TRD repertoires appeared to be highly polyclonal with Gaussian CDR3 length distributions. Because no clustering by age or sex was seen, donors were not stratified by age or sex in the analyses. Many TRG clonotypes were found to be shared between donors (up to roughly 7x10^3), whereas TRD repertoires were found to be essentially private (max roughly 120 shared). Although sort purity was high, approximately 20% of thymic TRD sequences were Vdelta2 (with a few Vdelta3), in contrast to the peripheral blood Vdelta1+ controls. Because unexpected Vdelta2 sequences could lead to misinterpretation of bulk repertoire data, the authors recommended using highly purified populations and validating at the single-cell level.

This clone was recorded a few times. What this receptor recognizes is not known. No base quality information exists; no much larger clone differs at one position. Thymic samples were depleted of alphabeta T cells, then CD3+ TCRVdelta1+ TCRVdelta2- thymocytes were FACS-sorted. A purity of roughly 96% to 99.6% was achieved for sorted Vdelta1+ thymocytes. The thymic specimens were obtained from seven or eight paediatric patients who were undergoing corrective cardiac surgery and ranged in age from about 5 days to 16 months. After the thymic tissue was dispersed, mononuclear cells were isolated using a Histopaque-1077 density gradient. For staining, the antibodies used were anti-TCRVdelta1 clone TS8.2, anti-TCRVdelta2 clone B6, anti-CD3 clone HIT3a and anti-TCRalphabeta clone IP26. The germline V gene encodes CDR1 TSWWSYY and CDR2 QGS. From its cysteine to its phenylalanine, the CDR3 spans 19 amino acids. Solely the CDR3 DNA is kept, with 57 bases framed from the first base. The V end loses 0 bases and the J end loses 0 bases, and a stretch of 20 bases separates them.

RNA was isolated using the RNeasy mini kit, and reverse transcription was performed with Superscript III. To generate the CDR3 amplicons, a multiplex PCR was run using pooled V-gene forward primers together with a constant-region reverse primer that carried Illumina adaptor overhangs. After gel purification, the amplicons were indexed with Nextera index primers during around 8 additional PCR cycles and then purified using AMPure XP beads. The libraries were sequenced on an Illumina MiSeq using paired-end 250 bp reads, dual indexing and an approximately 20% PhiX spike-in. In the paper's pipeline: Reads were quality checked with FastQC, and TRG read pairs were merged with ea-utils fastq-join. Annotation of sequences was performed with IMGT/HighV-QUEST, only productive sequences with unambiguous V-gene assignment were retained, and clonotypes were defined by identical CDR3 sequence. For downstream analysis, the tools were VDJtools 1.1.1, tcR 2.2.3, Treemap and vegan Shannon diversity in R 3.4.4. For TCRdb, the public reads were processed anew by CATT, and duplicate DNA sequences were folded into one row. The V and J calls reflect TCRdb's pipeline rather than the authors' work. The sample table contains roughly 56,000 delta-chain clones; only one count was recorded for about 15% of them. Of the sample, roughly 0.37% falls within the top ten clones.

The TCR sequence derives from a girl in the first two years of life who had congenital heart surgery. The sample was Vdelta1+ gamma-delta thymocytes from the thymus. This specimen's cell subset or site label, per the study, means: FACS-sorted CD3+ TCRalphabeta- TCRVdelta1+ TCRVdelta2- thymocytes. Here the chain combines TRDV1 and TRDJ1, with TRDD3 tentatively as D gene (5 bases match). The CDR3 protein sequence reads: CALGELGGTNGPNTDKLIF. The sequence in DNA is TGTGCTCTTGGGGAACTAGGGGGTACGAACGGGCCCAACACCGATAAACTCATCTTT.